The 22 T cell receptor beta chains listed next were all sequenced from one sample in a study of cytomegalovirus exposure and HLA in healthy donors. Measured with immunoSEQ multiplex PCR; TCRdb has only the in-frame clones, and not every one. The data show 35,000 to 40,000 clones, with about 93% seen just once and 3% to 3.5% held by the top ten. Sequenced material: PBMCs. These receptors originate from a man younger than 35 in good health and CMV-seronegative.

The chain links TRBV4-1 to TRBJ2-3; a possible D gene is TRBD1 (6 bases). This CDR3 comprises 16 residues. In germline, CDR1 is MGHRA, CDR2 YSYEKL. The V end was cut by 4 bases, the J end by 2 bases, with 16 bases between. CDR3 sequence (DNA): TGCGCCAGCAGCCCGCAACAACAGGGACCCACAGATACGCAGTATTTT. Amino acid sequence: CASSPQQQGPTDTQYF.

The CDR3 loop is CASTQGRGAEAFF. The DNA for the CDR3 is TGTGCCAGCACTCAGGGGAGGGGTGCTGAAGCTTTCTTT. The genes are TRBV28 and TRBJ1-1, with D possibly TRBD1 on 6 matching bases. Trimming stripped 7 bases from V and 6 bases from J, with 15 bases between. Germline loops: CDR1 MDHEN, CDR2 SYDVKM. CDR3 size: 13 residues.

The V call is TRBV19, the J call TRBJ2-7; 8 bases fit TRBD1. CDR3 length: 14 amino acids. CDR1 LNHDA and CDR2 SQIVND come from the germline V gene (reference sequence). V was pared by 3 bases and J by 2 bases, with 3 bases of the junction left unmatched. In DNA form, the CDR3 reads TGTGCCAGTAGTATCACAGGGGGAACCTACGAGCAGTACTTC. Translating it yields CASSITGGTYEQYF.

V usage is TRBV5-1 and J usage is TRBJ2-1; 8 bases match TRBD2. The V gene's germline CDR1 is SGHRS and CDR2 YFSETQ. The V and J ends lost 4 bases and 6 bases, in that order; junction bases with no gene match: 12. This CDR3 has 16 amino acids. The CDR3 nucleotides are TGCGCCAGCAGCGAAAAGGGACTAGTTCTCTCCAATGAGCAGTTCTTC. Its protein product is CASSEKGLVLSNEQFF.

The chain is built from TRBV19 and TRBJ1-5; 8 nucleotides align to TRBD1. The germline CDR1 and CDR2 sequences are LNHDA and SQIVND (reference sequence). The V segment lost 5 bases and the J segment 5 bases; nucleotides outside the gene matches: 5. CDR3 length: 14 residues. CDR3 protein: CASSSIQGDQPQHF. In DNA, the CDR3 is TGTGCCAGTAGTTCCATACAGGGGGATCAGCCCCAGCATTTT.

This clone was seen just once. V is TRBV6-5 and J is TRBJ2-7, with TRBD2 identical over 8 bases. The germline V gene encodes CDR1 MNHEY and CDR2 SVGAGI. The CDR3 consists of 14 residues. V was pared by 5 bases and J by 4 bases, with 7 bases of the junction left unmatched. The CDR3 DNA follows: TGTGCCAGCAGTACCCCGGGAGGGGGGTACGAGCAGTACTTC. Translating it yields CASSTPGGGYEQYF.

V and J are TRBV19 and TRBJ1-2, with D maybe TRBD1 (5 bases). Per the germline V gene, CDR1 is LNHDA and CDR2 is SQIVND (reference sequence). V was shortened by 4 bases and J by 4 bases, with 10 bases between the two germline ends. The CDR3 consists of 13 residues. CDR3 in amino acids: CASSRGVSYGYTF. CDR3 DNA sequence: TGTGCCAGTAGTAGGGGCGTGAGCTATGGCTACACCTTC.

V is TRBV4-1 and J is TRBJ2-5; TRBD2 matches 8 bases. Per germline, CDR1 MGHRA and CDR2 YSYEKL. This CDR3 is 18 amino acids long. With 2 bases clipped from V and 5 bases from J, the junction kept 16 bases outside the gene matches. CDR3 nucleotides: TGCGCCAGCAGCCAACCTATAGGAAGCGGGAGTGGGGGGGAGACCCAGTACTTC. Its protein is CASSQPIGSGSGGETQYF.

The chain links TRBV4-1 to TRBJ1-1; weak D call: TRBD1 (6 bases). V lost 8 bases and J lost 4, with 23 bases in between. This CDR3 spans 16 amino acids. CDR1 MGHRA and CDR2 YSYEKL come from the germline V gene. In DNA form, the CDR3 reads TGCGCCAGCTCCCAGACGGGGGGCCTTCTGGTCACTGAAGCTTTCTTT. This translates into CASSQTGGLLVTEAFF.

The table lists this clone with a count of one. The chain links TRBV30 to TRBJ1-4, with D perhaps TRBD1 (5 bases). Trimming took 1 base from V and 6 from J, leaving 9 bases between them. This CDR3 is 13 amino acids long. The V gene's germline CDR1 is GTSNPN and CDR2 SVGIG (reference sequence). CDR3: CAWSGRVYEKLFF. In DNA form, the CDR3 reads TGTGCCTGGAGTGGCAGGGTATATGAAAAACTGTTTTTT. The full variable domain, in which reference TRBV30 and TRBJ1-4 provide the parts outside the CDR3, is SQTIHQWPATLVQPVGSPLSLECTVEGTSNPNLYWYRQAAGRGLQLLFYSVGIGQISSEVPQNLSASRPQDRQFILSSKKLLLSDSGFYLCAWSGRVYEKLFFGSGTQLSVL.

This chain links TRBV2 with TRBJ1-5, with TRBD1 identical over 9 bases. J gave up 1 base and V 5 bases, and 6 bases lay outside the gene matches. Germline V CDR1 and CDR2: SNHLY, FYNNEI. This CDR3 region has 16 residues. Here the CDR3 reads CASSPPGTGSNQPQHF. DNA for the CDR3: TGTGCCAGCAGTCCCCCTGGGACAGGGAGCAATCAGCCCCAGCATTTT.

V and J are TRBV7-2 and TRBJ1-5, with D perhaps matching TRBD1 (5 bases). CDR3 length: 15 amino acids. Trimming stripped 4 bases from V and 6 bases from J, with 16 bases between. CDR1 is SGHTA, CDR2 FQGNSA, per germline. For the CDR3, the DNA is TGTGCCAGCAGCTCGGACGGGCTCGGGGGTCAGCCCCAGCATTTT. Translation gives CASSSDGLGGQPQHF.

The chain uses TRBV7-9 and TRBJ1-1, with a possible D match to TRBD1 (5 bases). Trimming shortened V by 4 bases and J by 3 bases, and 15 bases separated the two germline ends. This CDR3 comprises 15 residues. Germline V CDR1 and CDR2: SEHNR, FQNEAQ (reference sequence). This CDR3 reads CASSYLRGVDTEAFF. For the CDR3, the DNA is TGTGCCAGCAGCTACCTACGGGGGGTGGACACTGAAGCTTTCTTT.

CDR3 region: CAWSVGATDTQYF. The CDR3 DNA follows: TGTGCCTGGAGTGTAGGAGCGACGGATACGCAGTATTTT. This chain uses TRBV30 with TRBJ2-3; no clear D. The CDR3 runs 13 residues. Germline lookup yields CDR1 GTSNPN and CDR2 SVGIG (reference sequence). V lost 0 bases and J 6 bases, leaving 10 bases between the germline ends.

The gene calls are TRBV5-1 and TRBJ2-5, with 8 bases identical to TRBD2. The CDR3 is 17 residues long. CDR1 is SGHRS and CDR2 is YFSETQ in the germline V gene. J lost 1 base, V lost 3 bases, and 11 bases had no gene match. The CDR3 spells CASSWGTLAGAQETQYF. Here the CDR3 DNA reads TGCGCCAGCAGCTGGGGGACGCTAGCGGGTGCCCAAGAGACCCAGTACTTC.

The gene calls are TRBV19 and TRBJ1-5; 9 nucleotides match TRBD1. Germline assignment: CDR1 LNHDA and CDR2 SQIVND (reference sequence). Germline trimming cut 6 bases from V and 7 bases from J; bases unmatched to any gene: 4. The CDR3 loop spans 13 amino acids. CDR3 residues: CASRRTGVQPQHF. In DNA form, the CDR3 reads TGTGCCAGTAGGAGGACAGGGGTGCAGCCCCAGCATTTT.

This CDR3 is CASSEHGGAGEAFF. For the CDR3, the DNA is TGTGCCAGCAGTGAACATGGGGGGGCGGGTGAAGCTTTCTTT. This chain connects TRBV6-1 to TRBJ1-1, with D perhaps TRBD1 (6 bases). Germline V gene lookup returns CDR1 MNHNS and CDR2 SASEGT. Trimming removed 2 bases from V and 7 bases from J, with 14 bases in between. This CDR3 has 14 amino acids.

CDR3 amino acids: CASSYSGAGTYEQYF. The DNA for the CDR3 is TGTGCCAGCAGTTACTCAGGGGCAGGGACCTACGAGCAGTACTTC. V gene TRBV6-5 combines with J gene TRBJ2-7; D is perhaps TRBD1 (5 bases). Germline V lookup: CDR1 MNHEY, CDR2 SVGAGI. V was trimmed by 0 bases and J by 2 bases, leaving 11 bases between them. This CDR3 has 15 residues.

This clone was seen just once. J is TRBJ2-3 and V is TRBV5-1, with 8 bases matching TRBD2. Germline lookup yields CDR1 SGHRS and CDR2 YFSETQ. The V and J ends lost 0 bases and 3 bases, in that order; junction bases with no gene match: 3. CDR3 length equals 15 residues. CDR3 residues: CASSLEGLETDTQYF. CDR3 nucleotides: TGCGCCAGCAGCTTGGAGGGACTAGAAACAGATACGCAGTATTTT.

The chain uses TRBV19 and TRBJ2-1, with 16 nucleotides matching TRBD2. This CDR3 has 16 residues. The V segment lost 5 bases and the J segment 12 bases; nucleotides outside the gene matches: 10. Germline CDR1 and CDR2: LNHDA and SQIVND (reference sequence). The CDR3 nucleotides are TGTGCCAGTAGTCCGGGACTAGCGGGAGGGCCTGGTTGGCAGTTCTTC. It yields the protein CASSPGLAGGPGWQFF.

The chain employs TRBV9 and TRBJ2-3, with D perhaps matching TRBD1 (5 bases). Looked up from germline, CDR1 is SGDLS and CDR2 is YYNGEE. The CDR3 covers 13 residues. V shed 3 bases and J shed 5 bases, with 10 bases lying between them. CDR3 sequence: CASSADSLDTQYF. CDR3 nucleotides: TGTGCCAGCAGCGCTGACAGTTTAGATACGCAGTATTTT.

This chain uses TRBV5-1 with TRBJ1-1; 7 bases are shared with TRBD1. J lost 8 bases, V lost 2 bases, and 6 bases had no gene match. In germline, CDR1 is SGHRS, CDR2 YFSETQ. The CDR3 totals 13 residues. The CDR3 sequence: CASSFQGGREAFF. The CDR3 DNA is TGCGCCAGCAGCTTCCAAGGGGGCCGCGAAGCTTTCTTT.